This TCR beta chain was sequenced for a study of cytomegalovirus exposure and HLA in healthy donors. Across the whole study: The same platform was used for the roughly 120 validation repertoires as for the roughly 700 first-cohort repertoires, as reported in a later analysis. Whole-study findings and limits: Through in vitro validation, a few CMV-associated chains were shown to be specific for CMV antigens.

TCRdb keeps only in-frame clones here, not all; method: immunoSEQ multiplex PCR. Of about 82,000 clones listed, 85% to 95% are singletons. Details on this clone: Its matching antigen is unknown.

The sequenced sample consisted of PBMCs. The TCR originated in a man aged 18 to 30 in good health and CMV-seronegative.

The CDR3 spells CASSQAISGGPYNEQFF. DNA of the CDR3: TGCGCCAGCAGCCAGGCTATTAGCGGGGGGCCTTACAATGAGCAGTTCTTC. The chain is built from TRBV4-1 and TRBJ2-1; TRBD2 aligns across 10 bases. Per germline, CDR1 MGHRA and CDR2 YSYEKL. The V and J ends lost 3 bases and 4 bases, in that order; junction bases with no gene match: 9. This CDR3 is 17 amino acids long.